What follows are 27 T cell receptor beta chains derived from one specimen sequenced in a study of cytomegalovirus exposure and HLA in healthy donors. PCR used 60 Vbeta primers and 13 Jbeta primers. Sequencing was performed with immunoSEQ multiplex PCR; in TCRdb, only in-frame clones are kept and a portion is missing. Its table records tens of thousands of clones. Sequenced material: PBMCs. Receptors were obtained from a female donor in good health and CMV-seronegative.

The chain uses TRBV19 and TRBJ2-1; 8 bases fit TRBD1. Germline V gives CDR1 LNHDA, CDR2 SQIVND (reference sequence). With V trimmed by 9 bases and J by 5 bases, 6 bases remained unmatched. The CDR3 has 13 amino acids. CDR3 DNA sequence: TGTGCCAGCAAGGAGACAGGGGACAATGAGCAGTTCTTC. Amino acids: CASKETGDNEQFF.

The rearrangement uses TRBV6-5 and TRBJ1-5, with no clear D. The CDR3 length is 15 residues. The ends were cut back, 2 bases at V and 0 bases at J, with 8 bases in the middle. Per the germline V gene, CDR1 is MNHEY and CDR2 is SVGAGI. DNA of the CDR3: TGTGCCAGCAGTTACGGGAGTTATAGCAATCAGCCCCAGCATTTT. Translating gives CASSYGSYSNQPQHF.

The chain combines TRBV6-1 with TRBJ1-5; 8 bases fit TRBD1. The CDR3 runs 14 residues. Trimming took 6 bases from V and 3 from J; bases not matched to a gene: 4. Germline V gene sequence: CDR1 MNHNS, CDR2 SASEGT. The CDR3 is CASRGQEFNQPQHF. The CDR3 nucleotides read TGTGCCAGCAGGGGACAGGAGTTCAATCAGCCCCAGCATTTT.

The CDR3 here is CASSILSGGRYNEQFF. CDR3 DNA sequence: TGTGCCAGTAGTATCCTCAGCGGGGGCCGCTACAATGAGCAGTTCTTC. V is TRBV19 and J is TRBJ2-1, with TRBD2 matching 8 bases. There are 16 residues in the CDR3. Germline V gene data show CDR1 as LNHDA and CDR2 as SQIVND (reference sequence). V lost 3 bases, J lost 3 bases, and 7 bases stayed unmatched.

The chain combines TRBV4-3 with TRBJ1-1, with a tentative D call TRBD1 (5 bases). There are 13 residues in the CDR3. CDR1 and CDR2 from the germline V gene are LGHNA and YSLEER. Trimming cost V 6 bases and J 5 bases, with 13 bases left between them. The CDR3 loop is CASSRRDGTEAFF. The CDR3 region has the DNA TGCGCCAGCAGTCGCAGGGATGGGACTGAAGCTTTCTTT.

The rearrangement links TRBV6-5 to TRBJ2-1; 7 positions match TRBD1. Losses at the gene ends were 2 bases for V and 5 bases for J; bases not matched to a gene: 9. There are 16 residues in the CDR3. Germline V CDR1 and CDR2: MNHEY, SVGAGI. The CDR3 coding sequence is TGTGCCAGCAGTTACAGTTCCGGGACAGCCCACAATGAGCAGTTCTTC. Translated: CASSYSSGTAHNEQFF.

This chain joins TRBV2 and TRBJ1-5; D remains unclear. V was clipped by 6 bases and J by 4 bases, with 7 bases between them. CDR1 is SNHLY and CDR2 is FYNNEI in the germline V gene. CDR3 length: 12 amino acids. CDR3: CASRSDNQPQHF. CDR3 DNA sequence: TGTGCCAGCAGATCAGATAATCAGCCCCAGCATTTT.

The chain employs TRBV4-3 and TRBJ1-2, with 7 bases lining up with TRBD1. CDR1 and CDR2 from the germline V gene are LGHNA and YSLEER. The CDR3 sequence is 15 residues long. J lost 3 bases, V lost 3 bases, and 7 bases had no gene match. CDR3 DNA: TGCGCCAGCAGCCAGAACAGGGGAGATCACTATGGCTACACCTTC. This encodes CASSQNRGDHYGYTF.

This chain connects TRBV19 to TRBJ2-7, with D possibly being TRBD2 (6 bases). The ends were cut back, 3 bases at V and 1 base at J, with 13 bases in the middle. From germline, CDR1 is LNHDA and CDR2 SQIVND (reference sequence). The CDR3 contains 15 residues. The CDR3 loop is CASSITGDHSYEQYF. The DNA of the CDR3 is TGTGCCAGTAGTATTACGGGGGACCATTCCTACGAGCAGTACTTC.

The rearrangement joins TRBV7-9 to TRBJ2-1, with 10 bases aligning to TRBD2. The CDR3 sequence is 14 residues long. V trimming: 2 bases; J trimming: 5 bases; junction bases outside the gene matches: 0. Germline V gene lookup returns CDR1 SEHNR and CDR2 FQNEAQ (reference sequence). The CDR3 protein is CASSLLAGDNEQFF. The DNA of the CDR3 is TGTGCCAGCAGCTTACTAGCGGGAGACAATGAGCAGTTCTTC.

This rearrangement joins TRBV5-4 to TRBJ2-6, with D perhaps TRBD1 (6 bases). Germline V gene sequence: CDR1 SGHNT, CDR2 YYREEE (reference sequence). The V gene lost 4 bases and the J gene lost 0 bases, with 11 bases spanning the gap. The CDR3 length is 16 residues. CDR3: CASSPGHNSGANVLTF. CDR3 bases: TGTGCCAGCAGCCCGGGACACAACTCTGGGGCCAACGTCCTGACTTTC.

The CDR3 region is CASRSDGTSDEQYF. CDR3 DNA: TGTGCCAGCAGATCGGACGGGACAAGTGACGAGCAGTACTTC. The V gene is TRBV2, the J gene TRBJ2-7, with D possibly matching TRBD1 (6 bases). The CDR3 consists of 14 residues. Germline values: CDR1 SNHLY, CDR2 FYNNEI. The V and J ends lost 6 bases and 5 bases respectively, with 17 bases between them.

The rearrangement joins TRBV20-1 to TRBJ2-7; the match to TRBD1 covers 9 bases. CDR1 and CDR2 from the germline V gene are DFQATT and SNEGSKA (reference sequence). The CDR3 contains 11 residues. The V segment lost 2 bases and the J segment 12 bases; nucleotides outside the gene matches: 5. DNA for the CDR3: TGCAGTGCTAGAAGACAGGGGGTCACGTACTTC. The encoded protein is CSARRQGVTYF.

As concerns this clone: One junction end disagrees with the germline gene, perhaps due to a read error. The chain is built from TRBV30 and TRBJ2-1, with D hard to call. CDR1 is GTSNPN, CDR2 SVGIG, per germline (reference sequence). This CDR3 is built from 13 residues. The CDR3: CAWSFSSDNEQFF. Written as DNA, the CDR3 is TGTGCCTGGAGTTTTAGCTCCGACAATGAGCAGTTCTTC.

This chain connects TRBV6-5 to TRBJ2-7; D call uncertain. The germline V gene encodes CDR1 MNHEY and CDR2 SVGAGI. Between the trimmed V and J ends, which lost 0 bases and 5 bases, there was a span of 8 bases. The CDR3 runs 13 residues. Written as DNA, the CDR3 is TGTGCCAGCAGTTACTCGAAACTTGACGAGCAGTACTTC. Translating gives CASSYSKLDEQYF.

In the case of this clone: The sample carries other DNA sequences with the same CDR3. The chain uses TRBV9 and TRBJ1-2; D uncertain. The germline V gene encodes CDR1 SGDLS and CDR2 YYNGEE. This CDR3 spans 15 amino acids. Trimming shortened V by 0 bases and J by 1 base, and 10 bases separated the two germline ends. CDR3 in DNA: TGTGCCAGCAGCGTAGGGACGGGAGTTAACTATGGCTACACCTTC. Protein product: CASSVGTGVNYGYTF.

CDR3 DNA sequence: TGCGCCAGCAGCCTCGGGACAAGAGCTTTCTTT. Protein: CASSLGTRAFF. This chain joins TRBV4-3 and TRBJ1-1, with a possible D match to TRBD1 (6 bases). CDR1 and CDR2 from the germline V gene are LGHNA and YSLEER. V lost 4 bases, J lost 10 bases, and 10 bases lay in between. There are 11 residues in the CDR3.

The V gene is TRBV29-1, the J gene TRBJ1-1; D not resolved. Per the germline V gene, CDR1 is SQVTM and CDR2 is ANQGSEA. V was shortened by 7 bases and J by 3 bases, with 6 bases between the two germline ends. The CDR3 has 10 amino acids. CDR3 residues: CSAGHTEAFF. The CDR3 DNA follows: TGCAGCGCAGGTCACACTGAAGCTTTCTTT.

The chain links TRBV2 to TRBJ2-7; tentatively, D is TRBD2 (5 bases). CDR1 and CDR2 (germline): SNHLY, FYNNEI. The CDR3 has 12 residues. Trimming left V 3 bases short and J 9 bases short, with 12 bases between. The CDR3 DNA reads TGTGCCAGCAGTGAGGAGGCCCTCGGGCAGTACTTC. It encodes CASSEEALGQYF.

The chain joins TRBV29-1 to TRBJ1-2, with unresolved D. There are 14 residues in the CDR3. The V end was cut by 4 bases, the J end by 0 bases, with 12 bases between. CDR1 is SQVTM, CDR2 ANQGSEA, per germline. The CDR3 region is CSVAEPGANYGYTF. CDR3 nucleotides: TGCAGCGTTGCCGAACCGGGAGCTAACTATGGCTACACCTTC.

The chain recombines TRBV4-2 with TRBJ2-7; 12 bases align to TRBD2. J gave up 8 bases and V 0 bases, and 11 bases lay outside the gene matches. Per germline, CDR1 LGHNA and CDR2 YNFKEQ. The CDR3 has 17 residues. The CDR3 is CASSQEGVRLAGDQQYF. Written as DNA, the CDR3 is TGTGCCAGCAGCCAAGAAGGAGTTAGACTAGCGGGAGATCAGCAGTACTTC.

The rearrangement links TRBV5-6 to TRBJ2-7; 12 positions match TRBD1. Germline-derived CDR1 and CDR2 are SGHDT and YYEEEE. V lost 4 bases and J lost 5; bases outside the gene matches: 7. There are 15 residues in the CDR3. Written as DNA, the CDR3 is TGTGCCAGCAGCGCCCGGGACAGGGGGCGAAACGAGCAGTACTTC. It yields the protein CASSARDRGRNEQYF.

The CDR3 DNA follows: TGTGCCAGCTCACCCGGGGACTATGGCTATGAGCAGTTCTTC. This sequence encodes CASSPGDYGYEQFF. This chain uses TRBV18 with TRBJ2-1, with TRBD2 matching 7 bases. Per germline, CDR1 KGHSH and CDR2 LQKENI. The trim removed 3 bases at V and 8 bases at J, leaving 7 bases unmatched. This CDR3 spans 14 amino acids.

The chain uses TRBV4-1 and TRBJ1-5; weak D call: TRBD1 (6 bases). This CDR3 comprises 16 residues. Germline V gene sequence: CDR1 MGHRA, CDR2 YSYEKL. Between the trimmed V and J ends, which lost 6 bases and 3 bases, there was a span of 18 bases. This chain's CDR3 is CASSRREGGSNQPQHF. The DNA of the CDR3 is TGCGCCAGCAGTCGCAGGGAGGGGGGATCCAATCAGCCCCAGCATTTT.

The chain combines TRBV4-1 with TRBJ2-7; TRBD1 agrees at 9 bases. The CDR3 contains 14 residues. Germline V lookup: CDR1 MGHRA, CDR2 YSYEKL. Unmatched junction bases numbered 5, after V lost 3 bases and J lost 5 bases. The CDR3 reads CASSHGTGSNEQYF. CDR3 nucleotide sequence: TGCGCCAGCAGCCACGGGACAGGGTCAAACGAGCAGTACTTC.

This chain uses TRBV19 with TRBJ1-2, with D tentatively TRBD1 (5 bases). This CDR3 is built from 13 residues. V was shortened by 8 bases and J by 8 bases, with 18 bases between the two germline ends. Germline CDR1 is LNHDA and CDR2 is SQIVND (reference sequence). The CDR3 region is CASGDSRLGGYTF. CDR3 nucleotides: TGTGCCAGTGGGGACTCCCGACTGGGGGGCTACACCTTC.

Here the CDR3 DNA reads TGCGCCAGCAGCCAAGCGCTACTCTTCTCCTACGAGCAGTACTTC. Translation: CASSQALLFSYEQYF. The gene calls are TRBV4-1 and TRBJ2-7; D remains ambiguous. The CDR3 loop spans 15 amino acids. The germline gives CDR1 MGHRA, CDR2 YSYEKL. V gave up 1 base and J gave up 0 bases, with 10 bases separating them.